This T cell receptor (beta chain) emerged from a study of shared clonotypes between healthy human individuals. Study-level background: The donor group consisted of a couple of women and a few men, aged 18 to 49.

Germline loops: CDR1 SGHRS, CDR2 YFSETQ. The CDR3 consists of 15 residues. The V segment lost 6 bases and the J segment 0 bases; nucleotides outside the gene matches: 5. Findings and limits, study-wide: Incomplete sequencing of sorted subsets was indicated by rarefaction despite large depth. Memory subsets had estimated richness that was generally smaller than that of naive subsets.

Details on this clone: Its antigen is not known.

Each PCR replicate from the sorted subsets contained about 200 ng DNA, which is roughly 33,000 T cell genomes. Data came from immunoSEQ multiplex PCR; TCRdb stores just in-frame clones and leaves some out. The repertoire holds 2 million to 3 million clones, with around 94% as singletons. Sample: naive CD4+ T cells sorted from blood. As to subset: CD45RA+ positively selected. The chain uses TRBV5-1 and TRBJ2-3, with 9 bases lining up with TRBD1. The receptor was isolated from a man aged 18 to 30 in good health. The CDR3 loop reads CASTIGQGSTDTQYF. CDR3 coding DNA: TGCGCCAGCACCATCGGACAGGGGAGCACAGATACGCAGTATTTT.